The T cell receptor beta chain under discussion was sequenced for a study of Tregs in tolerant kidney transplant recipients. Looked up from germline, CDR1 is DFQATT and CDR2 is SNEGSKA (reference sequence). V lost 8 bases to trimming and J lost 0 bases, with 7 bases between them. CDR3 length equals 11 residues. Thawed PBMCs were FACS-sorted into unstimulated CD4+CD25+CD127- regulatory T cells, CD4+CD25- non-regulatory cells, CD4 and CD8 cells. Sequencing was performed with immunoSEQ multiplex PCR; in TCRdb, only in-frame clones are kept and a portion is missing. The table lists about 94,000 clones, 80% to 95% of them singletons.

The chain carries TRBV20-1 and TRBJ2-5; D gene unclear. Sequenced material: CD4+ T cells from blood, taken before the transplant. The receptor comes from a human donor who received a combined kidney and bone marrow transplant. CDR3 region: CSRWHQETQYF. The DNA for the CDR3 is TGCAGTCGCTGGCACCAAGAGACCCAGTACTTC.